The sequence of this T cell receptor (beta chain) was determined in a study of blood T cell repertoires in COVID-19. At the level of the study: The cDNA or gDNA used as material had been derived from T cells, B-cell-depleted T cells, or PBMCs.

The V and J ends lost 1 base and 3 bases respectively, with 6 bases between them. The length of the CDR3 is 14 residues. The germline V gene has CDR1 SGHNT and CDR2 YENEEA. Original processing notes: Counts of nucleated cells, estimated from reference gene primer amplification, were obtained. The method was immunoSEQ multiplex PCR; TCRdb's version includes in-frame clones alone and lacks a portion of them. For V, J and clone size, that table is used; D and trimming come from the DNA. Of 200,000 to 250,000 clones in the sample, about 85% were seen once. This sequence was found in a woman in her fifties or sixties who had recovered from COVID-19. The sequenced sample was peripheral blood. The J gene is TRBJ2-2, the V gene TRBV11-3; D uncertain. The chain's CDR3 is CASSLGGDTGELFF. Here the CDR3 DNA reads TGTGCCAGCAGCTTAGGAGGAGACACCGGGGAGCTGTTTTTT.